One sample yielded the 20 T cell receptor beta chains listed below, sequenced in a study of immune characterization of retroperitoneal liposarcoma (dated by TCRdb to about 2019). To prepare the library, PCR was applied. TCRdb records NextSeq 500 as the sequencer. TCRdb trimmed public reads at Q25 via fastp, called clones via MiXCR and kept in-frame beta chains. Identical CDR3 protein sequences are pooled into one entry, listed with their most common genes and DNA. The sample table lists 2,500 to 3,500 distinct CDR3 sequences, about 46% of them with a count of one. The ten largest account for under 50% of the sample. Specimen: tumor tissue. The receptor set was obtained from a male donor with retroperitoneal liposarcoma.

The chain links TRBV6-6 to TRBJ2-1; 9 nucleotides agree with TRBD1. The end of the DNA fits TRBJ2-7 better, so the J call may be wrong. CDR3 length: 15 amino acids. CDR1 MNHNY and CDR2 SVGAGI come from the germline V gene (reference sequence). CDR3 protein: CASSRTWTGAGEQYF. As DNA, the CDR3 is TGTGCCAGCAGTAGGACGTGGACAGGGGCAGGCGAGCAGTACTTC.

This chain joins TRBV6-1 and TRBJ2-3, with D tentatively TRBD2 (6 bases). Germline V lookup: CDR1 MNHNS, CDR2 SASEGT. The CDR3 sequence is 15 residues long. Trimming took off 8 bases at V and 2 bases at J, with 17 bases between the two ends. Written as DNA, the CDR3 is TGTGCCAGCTGGGCAGGGAGGTGGGCCACAGATACGCAGTATTTT. This sequence encodes CASWAGRWATDTQYF.

This chain uses TRBV7-4 with TRBJ2-1, with D perhaps TRBD1 or TRBD2 (6 bases each). The DNA end favors TRBJ2-7, so the J call may be wrong. CDR3 length: 16 residues. Germline assignment: CDR1 SGHVT and CDR2 SQSDAQ. The CDR3 reads CASSPNGGNYYNEQYF. CDR3 coding DNA: TGTGCCAGCAGCCCGAACGGGGGCAATTACTACAATGAGCAGTACTTC.

This clonotype was picked up one time. The V and J genes are TRBV11-1 and TRBJ2-3; D uncertain. In germline, CDR1 is SGHAT, CDR2 FQDESV (reference sequence). This CDR3 region has 14 residues. The V and J ends lost 6 bases and 0 bases respectively, with 10 bases between them. The CDR3 region is CASSTGSSTDTQYF. CDR3 in DNA: TGTGCCAGCAGTACTGGAAGTAGCACAGATACGCAGTATTTT. The complete variable domain, with remaining parts taken from reference TRBV11-1 and TRBJ2-3, reads EAEVAQSPRYKITEKSQAVAFWCDPISGHATLYWYRQILGQGPELLVQFQDESVVDDSQLPKDRFSAERLKGVDSTLKIQPAELGDSAMYLCASSTGSSTDTQYFGPGTRLTVL.

The chain has TRBV7-2 and TRBJ2-1; D ambiguous. The DNA end is more similar to TRBJ2-5, so the J call may be wrong. Germline CDR1 is SGHTA and CDR2 is FQGNSA. The CDR3 has 14 residues. CDR3 in amino acids: CASSIALNQETQYF. In nucleotides, the CDR3 is TGTGCCAGCAGCATTGCCCTAAATCAAGAGACCCAGTACTTC.

The chain combines TRBV11-2 with TRBJ2-1; D gene ambiguous. The end of the DNA aligns better with TRBJ2-7, so the J call may be wrong. The germline V gene encodes CDR1 SGHAT and CDR2 FQNNGV. The CDR3 is made up of 11 amino acids. The CDR3 here is CASSFTSEQYF. CDR3 bases: TGTGCCAGCAGCTTTACGTCAGAGCAGTACTTC.

The chain links TRBV4-1 to TRBJ2-1, with 8 bases fitting TRBD2. The CDR3 is 18 residues long. The junction had 18 bases not matched to a gene; V was cut back by 4 bases and J by 7 bases. In germline, CDR1 is MGHRA, CDR2 YSYEKL. The CDR3 reads CASSPASYGGAGNNEQFF. The CDR3 nucleotides read TGCGCCAGCAGCCCAGCTTCATACGGGGGGGCCGGAAATAATGAGCAGTTCTTC.

The table lists this clonotype with many counts. The chain carries TRBV5-1 and TRBJ1-1; TRBD1 matches at 9 bases. The J segment lost 11 bases and the V segment lost 4 bases, leaving 9 bases of the junction unmatched. CDR1 and CDR2 from the germline V gene are SGHRS and YFSETQ. The CDR3 is made up of 13 amino acids. The chain's CDR3 is CASSLRDRVDAFF. The DNA for the CDR3 is TGCGCCAGCAGCCTCCGGGACAGGGTGGACGCTTTCTTT.

Within the sample, this clonotype is medium-sized. The chain carries TRBV12-5 and TRBJ2-2; D may correspond to TRBD1 or TRBD2 (5 bases each). The CDR3 loop spans 15 amino acids. Per germline, CDR1 LGHNT and CDR2 FRNRAP. V lost 7 bases and J 1 base, leaving 13 bases between the germline ends. CDR3 protein: CASAPGTLNTGELFF. CDR3 sequence (DNA): TGTGCTAGTGCTCCCGGGACCTTGAACACCGGGGAGCTGTTTTTT.

CDR3 bases: TGCGCCAGCAGTGAGCGGCTCGATGAGCAGTTCTTC. Encoded protein: CASSERLDEQFF. This rearrangement joins TRBV10-1 to TRBJ2-1; D is uncertain. From germline, CDR1 is WNHNN and CDR2 SYGVQD (reference sequence). This CDR3 spans 12 amino acids. V was trimmed by 2 bases and J by 8 bases, leaving 7 bases between them.

The V gene is TRBV6-1, the J gene TRBJ2-3; tentatively, D is TRBD1 (6 bases). The CDR3 length is 15 residues. In germline, CDR1 is MNHNS, CDR2 SASEGT. The V and J ends lost 5 bases and 4 bases respectively, with 16 bases between them. The CDR3 protein is CASSPYRARADTQYF. The CDR3 coding sequence is TGTGCCAGCAGTCCCTACAGGGCCAGGGCAGATACGCAGTATTTT.

The chain recombines TRBV7-2 with TRBJ1-5, with 8 bases matching TRBD1. In germline, CDR1 is SGHTA, CDR2 FQGNSA. With 4 bases clipped from V and 6 bases from J, the junction kept 11 bases outside the gene matches. This CDR3 region has 16 residues. CDR3 nucleotide sequence: TGTGCCAGCAGCTCGCAGACAGGGGAGGGTGGTCAGCCCCAGCATTTT. It is translated as CASSSQTGEGGQPQHF.

This chain joins TRBV6-5 and TRBJ1-4; D is perhaps TRBD1 (6 bases). V lost 6 bases and J 5 bases, leaving 16 bases between the germline ends. Germline assignment: CDR1 MNHEY and CDR2 SVGAGI. The CDR3 runs 15 residues. CDR3 sequence reads: CASSLGGRSNEKLFF. Here the CDR3 DNA reads TGTGCCAGCAGCTTAGGGGGGAGGTCAAATGAAAAACTGTTTTTT.

This clonotype was seen a handful of times. The chain links TRBV7-8 to TRBJ2-1; D call uncertain. Germline-derived CDR1 and CDR2 are SGHVS and FQNEAQ. CDR3 size: 14 residues. Trimming cost V 8 bases and J 0 bases, with 11 bases left between them. CDR3 protein: CASARRNSYNEQFF. Here the CDR3 DNA reads TGTGCCAGCGCTAGACGTAACTCCTACAATGAGCAGTTCTTC.

This clonotype was recorded at least ten times. The V gene is TRBV7-2, the J gene TRBJ2-3; 7 bases align to TRBD2. CDR1 and CDR2 from the germline V gene are SGHTA and FQGNSA. The CDR3 runs 14 residues. Unmatched junction bases numbered 2, after V lost 5 bases and J lost 0 bases. CDR3 in amino acids: CASSLGLSTDTQYF. The CDR3 coding sequence is TGTGCCAGCAGCCTGGGACTAAGCACAGATACGCAGTATTTT.

This clonotype was recorded a few times. V usage is TRBV6-1 and J usage is TRBJ2-3; 7 bases are a match to TRBD1. The CDR3 has 16 amino acids. CDR1 and CDR2 from the germline V gene are MNHNS and SASEGT. V lost 8 bases to trimming and J lost 5 bases; unmatched junction nucleotides: 16. The CDR3 loop reads CASGKTSRGSGDTQYF. In DNA form, the CDR3 reads TGTGCCAGCGGGAAAACCTCCAGGGGGTCAGGAGATACGCAGTATTTT.

This clonotype occurred a few times. The J gene is TRBJ2-3, the V gene TRBV7-2, with TRBD2 matching over 8 bases. Looked up from germline, CDR1 is SGHTA and CDR2 is FQGNSA. The CDR3 contains 18 residues. Trimming cost V 8 bases and J 5 bases; bases outside gene matches: 21. CDR3 residues: CASVRARGRIDLGDTQYF. In nucleotides, the CDR3 is TGTGCCAGCGTAAGGGCCCGCGGGAGGATTGATTTGGGAGATACGCAGTATTTT.

The chain has TRBV6-1 and TRBJ2-5; 8 positions agree with TRBD2. The J call may be incorrect, as the DNA end agrees better with TRBJ2-1. CDR1 MNHNS and CDR2 SASEGT come from the germline V gene. This CDR3 comprises 14 residues. CDR3 nucleotide sequence: TGTGCCAGCAGAACTAGCGGCTCCTACAATGAGCAGTTCTTC. It specifies CASRTSGSYNEQFF.

The sample holds a few counts of this clonotype. V gene TRBV7-2 combines with J gene TRBJ2-1; TRBD1 agrees at 9 bases. With 5 bases clipped from V and 7 bases from J, the junction kept 9 bases outside the gene matches. The CDR3 consists of 15 residues. CDR1 and CDR2 from the germline V gene are SGHTA and FQGNSA. The CDR3 region is CASSAHRGRDNEQFF. DNA of the CDR3: TGTGCCAGCAGCGCACACAGGGGGCGGGATAATGAGCAGTTCTTC.

This chain uses TRBV6-1 with TRBJ2-5; 10 nucleotides line up with TRBD1. Losses at the gene ends were 4 bases for V and 12 bases for J; bases not matched to a gene: 5. CDR1 is MNHNS, CDR2 SASEGT, per germline. The CDR3 is 12 amino acids. CDR3 amino acids: CASSGGTGDEYF. The CDR3 region has the DNA TGTGCCAGCAGTGGAGGGACAGGGGATGAGTACTTC.